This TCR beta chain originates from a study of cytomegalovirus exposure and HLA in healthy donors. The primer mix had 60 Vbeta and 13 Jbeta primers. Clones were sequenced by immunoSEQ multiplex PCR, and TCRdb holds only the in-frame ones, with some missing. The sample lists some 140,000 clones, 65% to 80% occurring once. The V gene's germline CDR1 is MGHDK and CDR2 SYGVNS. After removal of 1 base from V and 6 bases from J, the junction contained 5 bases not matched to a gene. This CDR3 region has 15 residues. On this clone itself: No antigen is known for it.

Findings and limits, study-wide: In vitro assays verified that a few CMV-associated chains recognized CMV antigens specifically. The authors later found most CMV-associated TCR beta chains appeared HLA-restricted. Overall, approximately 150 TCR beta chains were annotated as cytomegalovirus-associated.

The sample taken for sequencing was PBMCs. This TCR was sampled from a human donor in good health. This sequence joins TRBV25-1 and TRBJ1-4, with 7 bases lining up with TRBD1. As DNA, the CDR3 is TGTGCCAGCAGTGAATTCTACAGGGGTGATGAAAAACTGTTTTTT. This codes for CASSEFYRGDEKLFF.